This TCR beta chain stems from a study of cytomegalovirus exposure and HLA in healthy donors. Study at large: Genotyping showed approximately 81% of almost 400 donors falling in the Caucasian-associated ancestry cluster. Whole-study findings and limits: Highly shared sequence variants in one cluster were likely a sequencing artifact. The only immune exposure information that was available was CMV serostatus.

With 60 Vbeta and 13 Jbeta primers, the PCR was carried out. Per the authors' pipeline: An analysis performed later counted 74 million or so unique TCR beta chains (approximately 11 million of them shared). Clones were sequenced by immunoSEQ multiplex PCR, and TCRdb holds only the in-frame ones, with some missing. The V and J calls and clone size were taken over from that table, and D and trimming were inferred from the DNA. The sample has some 160,000 clones; over 75% are singletons. Trimming took 4 bases from V and 8 from J, leaving 11 bases between them. Germline V gene data show CDR1 as SQVTM and CDR2 as ANQGSEA. The CDR3 totals 12 residues. Comment on this clone: The antigen remains undetermined.

The receptor's source is a woman in her 30s in good health and CMV-seronegative. The sample taken for sequencing was PBMCs. The chain combines TRBV29-1 with TRBJ1-4; no firm D call. In DNA, the CDR3 is TGCAGCGTTGTCACGGTAGAGGAAAAACTGTTTTTT. Its protein product is CSVVTVEEKLFF.